This paragraph covers one TCR beta chain sequence. The antigen is not known. At one of its ends the junction is not consistent with the germline gene, which may arise from a read error. The entry originates in a study of cytomegalovirus exposure and HLA in healthy donors. The CDR3 covers 18 residues. The germline CDR1 and CDR2 sequences are SGHVT and SQSDAQ. Study-wide points: The authors later found most CMV-associated TCR beta chains appeared HLA-restricted. Among the CMV-associated chains, a few were confirmed in vitro as specific for CMV antigens.

The PCR contained 60 Vbeta and 13 Jbeta primers. The method was immunoSEQ multiplex PCR; TCRdb's version includes in-frame clones alone and lacks a portion of them. This sample has 200,000 to 250,000 clones, with 76% found just once. The origin of this receptor is a man between 18 and 29 years old in good health and CMV-seronegative. Sequenced: PBMCs. The gene calls are TRBV7-4 and TRBJ1-2, with 7 bases identical to TRBD1. The CDR3 nucleotides read TGTGCCAGCAGCCGACCAGACGCCTGGGACAGTACTAAATATGGCTACACCTTC. This encodes CASSRPDAWDSTKYGYTF.